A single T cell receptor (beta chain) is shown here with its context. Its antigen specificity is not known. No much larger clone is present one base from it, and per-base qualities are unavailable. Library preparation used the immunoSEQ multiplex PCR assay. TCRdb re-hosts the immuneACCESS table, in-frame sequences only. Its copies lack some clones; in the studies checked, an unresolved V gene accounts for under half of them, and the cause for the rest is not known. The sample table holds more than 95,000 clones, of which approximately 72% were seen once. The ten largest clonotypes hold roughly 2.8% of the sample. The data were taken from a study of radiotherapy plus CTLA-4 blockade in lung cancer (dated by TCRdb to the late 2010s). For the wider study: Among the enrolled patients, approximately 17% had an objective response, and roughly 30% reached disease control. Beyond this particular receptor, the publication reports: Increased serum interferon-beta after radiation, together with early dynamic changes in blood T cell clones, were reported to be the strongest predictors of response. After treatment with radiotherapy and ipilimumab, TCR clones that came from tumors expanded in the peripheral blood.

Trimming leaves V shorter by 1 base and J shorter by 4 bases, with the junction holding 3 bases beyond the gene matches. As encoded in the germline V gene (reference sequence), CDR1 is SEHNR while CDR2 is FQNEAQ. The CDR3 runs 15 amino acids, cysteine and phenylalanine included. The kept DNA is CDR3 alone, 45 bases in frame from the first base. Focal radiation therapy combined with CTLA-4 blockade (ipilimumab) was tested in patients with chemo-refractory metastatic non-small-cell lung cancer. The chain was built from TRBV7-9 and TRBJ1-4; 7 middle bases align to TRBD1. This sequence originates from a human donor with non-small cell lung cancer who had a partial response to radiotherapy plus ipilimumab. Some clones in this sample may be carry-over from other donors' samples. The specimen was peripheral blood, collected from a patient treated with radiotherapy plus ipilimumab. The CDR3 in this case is CASSLEGAGNEKLFF. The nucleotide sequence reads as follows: TGTGCCAGCAGCTTAGAGGGGGCGGGTAATGAAAAACTGTTTTTT.